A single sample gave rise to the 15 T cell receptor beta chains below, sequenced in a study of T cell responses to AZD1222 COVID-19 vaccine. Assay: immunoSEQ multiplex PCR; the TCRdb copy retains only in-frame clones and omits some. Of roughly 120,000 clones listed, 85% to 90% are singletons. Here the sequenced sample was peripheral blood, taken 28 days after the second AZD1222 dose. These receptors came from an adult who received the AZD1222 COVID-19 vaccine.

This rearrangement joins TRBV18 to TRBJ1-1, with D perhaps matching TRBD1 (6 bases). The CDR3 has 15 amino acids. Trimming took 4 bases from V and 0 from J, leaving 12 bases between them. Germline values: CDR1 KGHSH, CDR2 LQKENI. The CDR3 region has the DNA TGTGCCAGCTCACTGGGGGGGGACATGAACACTGAAGCTTTCTTT. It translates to CASSLGGDMNTEAFF.

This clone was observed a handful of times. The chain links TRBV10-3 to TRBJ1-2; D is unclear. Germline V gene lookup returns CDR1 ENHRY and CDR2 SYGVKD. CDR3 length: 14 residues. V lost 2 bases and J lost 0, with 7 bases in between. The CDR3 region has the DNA TGTGCCATCAGTGAGACCACAGCTAACTATGGCTACACCTTC. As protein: CAISETTANYGYTF.

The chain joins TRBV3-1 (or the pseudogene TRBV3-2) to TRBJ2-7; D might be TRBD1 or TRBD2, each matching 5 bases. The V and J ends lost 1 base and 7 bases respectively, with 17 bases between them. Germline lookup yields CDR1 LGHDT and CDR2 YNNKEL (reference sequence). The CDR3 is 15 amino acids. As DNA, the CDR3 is TGTGCCAGCAGCCAAGCTTTCTGGGGGAGAGAAGAGCAGTACTTC. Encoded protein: CASSQAFWGREEQYF.

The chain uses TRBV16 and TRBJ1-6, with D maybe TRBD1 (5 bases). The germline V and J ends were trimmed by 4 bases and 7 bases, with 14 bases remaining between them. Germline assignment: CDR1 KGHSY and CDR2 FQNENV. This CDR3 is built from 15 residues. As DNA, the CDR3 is TGTGCCAGCAGCCCTCCTCGGACACGAAATTCACCCCTCCACTTT. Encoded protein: CASSPPRTRNSPLHF.

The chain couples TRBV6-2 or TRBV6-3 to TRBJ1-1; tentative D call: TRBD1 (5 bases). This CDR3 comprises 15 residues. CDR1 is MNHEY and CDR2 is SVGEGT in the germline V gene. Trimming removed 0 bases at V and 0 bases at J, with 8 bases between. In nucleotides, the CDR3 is TGTGCCAGCAGTTACTCTTGGGGGGTGAACACTGAAGCTTTCTTT. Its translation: CASSYSWGVNTEAFF.

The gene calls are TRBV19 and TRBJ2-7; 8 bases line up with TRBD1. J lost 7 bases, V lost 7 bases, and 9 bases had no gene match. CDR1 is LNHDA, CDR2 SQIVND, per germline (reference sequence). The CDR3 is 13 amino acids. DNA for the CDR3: TGTGCCAGTAAAGGCAGGGGGCGAGGAGAGCAGTACTTC. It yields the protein CASKGRGRGEQYF.

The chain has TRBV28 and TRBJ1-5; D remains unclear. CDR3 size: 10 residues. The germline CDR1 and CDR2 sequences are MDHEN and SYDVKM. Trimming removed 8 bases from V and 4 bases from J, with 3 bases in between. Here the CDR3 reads CASGNQPQHF. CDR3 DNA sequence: TGTGCCAGCGGAAATCAGCCCCAGCATTTT.

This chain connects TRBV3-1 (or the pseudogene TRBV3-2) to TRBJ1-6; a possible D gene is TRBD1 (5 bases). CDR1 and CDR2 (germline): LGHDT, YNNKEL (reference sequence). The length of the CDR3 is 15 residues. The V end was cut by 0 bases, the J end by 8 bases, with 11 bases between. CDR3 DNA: TGTGCCAGCAGCCAAGATGCGGGACGGTATTCACCCCTCCACTTT. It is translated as CASSQDAGRYSPLHF.

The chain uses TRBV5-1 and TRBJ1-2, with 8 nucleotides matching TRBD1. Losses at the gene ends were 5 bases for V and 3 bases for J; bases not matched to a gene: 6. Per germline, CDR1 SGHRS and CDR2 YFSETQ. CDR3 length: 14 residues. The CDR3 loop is CASRINRGYYGYTF. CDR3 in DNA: TGCGCCAGCAGAATAAACAGGGGGTACTATGGCTACACCTTC.

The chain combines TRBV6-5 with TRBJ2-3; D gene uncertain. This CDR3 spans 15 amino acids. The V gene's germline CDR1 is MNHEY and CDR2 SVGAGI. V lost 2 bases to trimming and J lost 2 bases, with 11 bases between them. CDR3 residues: CASSYGHGYTDTQYF. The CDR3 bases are TGTGCCAGCAGTTACGGCCACGGTTACACAGATACGCAGTATTTT.

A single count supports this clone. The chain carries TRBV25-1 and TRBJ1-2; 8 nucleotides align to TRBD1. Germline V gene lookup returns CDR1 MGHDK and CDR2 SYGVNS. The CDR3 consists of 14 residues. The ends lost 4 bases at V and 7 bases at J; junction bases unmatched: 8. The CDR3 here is CASSGQGQGSGYTF. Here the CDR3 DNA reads TGTGCCAGCAGTGGGCAAGGACAGGGCAGTGGCTACACCTTC.

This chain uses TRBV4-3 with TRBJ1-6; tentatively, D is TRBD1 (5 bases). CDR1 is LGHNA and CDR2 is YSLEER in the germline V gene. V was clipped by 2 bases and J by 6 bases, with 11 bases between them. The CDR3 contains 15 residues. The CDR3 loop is CASSQRDGTNSPLHF. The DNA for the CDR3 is TGCGCCAGCAGCCAACGTGACGGGACTAATTCACCCCTCCACTTT.

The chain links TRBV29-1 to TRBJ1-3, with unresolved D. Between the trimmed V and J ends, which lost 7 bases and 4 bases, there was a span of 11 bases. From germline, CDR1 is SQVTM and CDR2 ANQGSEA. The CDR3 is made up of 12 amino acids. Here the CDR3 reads CSGGEGGNTIYF. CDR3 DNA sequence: TGCAGCGGGGGAGAAGGGGGAAACACCATATATTTT.

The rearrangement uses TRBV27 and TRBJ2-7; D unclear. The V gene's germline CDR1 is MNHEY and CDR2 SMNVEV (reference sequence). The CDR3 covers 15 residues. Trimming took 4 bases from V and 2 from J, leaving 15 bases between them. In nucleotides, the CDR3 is TGTGCCAGCAGTTCCCGAGTCGTATACCCCTACGAGCAGTACTTC. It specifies CASSSRVVYPYEQYF.

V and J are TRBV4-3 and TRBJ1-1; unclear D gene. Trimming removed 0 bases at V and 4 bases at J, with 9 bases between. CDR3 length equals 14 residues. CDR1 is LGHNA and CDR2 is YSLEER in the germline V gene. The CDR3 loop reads CASSQDLGFTEAFF. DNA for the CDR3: TGCGCCAGCAGCCAAGATTTAGGTTTCACTGAAGCTTTCTTT.